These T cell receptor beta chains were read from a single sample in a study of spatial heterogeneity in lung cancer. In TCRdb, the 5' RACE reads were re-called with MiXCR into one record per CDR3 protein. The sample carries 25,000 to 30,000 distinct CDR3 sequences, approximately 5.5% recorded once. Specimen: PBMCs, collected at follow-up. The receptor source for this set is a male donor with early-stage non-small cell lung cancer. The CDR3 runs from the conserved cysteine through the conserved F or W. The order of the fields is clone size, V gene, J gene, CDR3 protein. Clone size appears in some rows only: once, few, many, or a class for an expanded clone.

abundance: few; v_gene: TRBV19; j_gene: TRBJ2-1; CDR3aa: CASSMRTSGGLYNEQFF
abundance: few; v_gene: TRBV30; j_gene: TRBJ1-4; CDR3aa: CAWSAYRGAGEKLFF
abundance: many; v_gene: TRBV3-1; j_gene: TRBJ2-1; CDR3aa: CASSPTSGSSEQFF
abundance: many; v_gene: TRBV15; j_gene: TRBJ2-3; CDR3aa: CATSRDRVGEGTDTQYF
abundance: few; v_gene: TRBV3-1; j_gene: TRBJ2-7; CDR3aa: CASSQVTGSSYEQYF
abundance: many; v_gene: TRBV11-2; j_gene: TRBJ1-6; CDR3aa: CASHPQWDPYSPLHF
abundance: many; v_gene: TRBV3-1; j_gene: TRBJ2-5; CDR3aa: CASSQEQETQYF
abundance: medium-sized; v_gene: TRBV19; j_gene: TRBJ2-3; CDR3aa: CASTPSTGEGLDTQYF
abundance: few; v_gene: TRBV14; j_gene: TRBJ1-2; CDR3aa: CASSQDLRLRDGYTF
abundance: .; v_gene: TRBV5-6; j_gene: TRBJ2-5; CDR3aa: CASSPTGVWETQYF
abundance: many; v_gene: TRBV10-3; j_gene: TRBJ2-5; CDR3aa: CAISSGTGIVETQYF
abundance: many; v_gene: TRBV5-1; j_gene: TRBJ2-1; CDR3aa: CASSFRQIAESSYNEQFF
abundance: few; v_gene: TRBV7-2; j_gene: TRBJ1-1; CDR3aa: CASSLARARGTEAFF
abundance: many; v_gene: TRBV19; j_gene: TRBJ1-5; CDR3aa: CASSIAGQGASQPQHF
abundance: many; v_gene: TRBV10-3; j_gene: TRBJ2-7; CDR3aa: CAISSSYEQYF
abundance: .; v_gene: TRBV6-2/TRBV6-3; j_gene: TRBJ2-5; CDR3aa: CASSTGTSIETQYF
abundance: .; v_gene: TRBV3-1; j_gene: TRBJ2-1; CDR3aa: CASSHWTGLNEQFF
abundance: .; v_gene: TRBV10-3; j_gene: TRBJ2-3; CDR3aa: CAISDPGLAGGPTDTQYF
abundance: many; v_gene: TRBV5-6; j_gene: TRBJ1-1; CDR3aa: CASSLGVGGGTEAFF
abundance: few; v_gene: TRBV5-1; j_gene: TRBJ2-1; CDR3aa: CASSWPPLGQGAYNEQFF
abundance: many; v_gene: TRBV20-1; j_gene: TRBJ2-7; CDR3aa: CSASRAGSREQYF
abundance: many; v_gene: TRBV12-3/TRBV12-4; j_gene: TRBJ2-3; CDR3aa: CASSFAPSGGSTDTQYF
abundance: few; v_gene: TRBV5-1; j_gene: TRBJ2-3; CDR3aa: CASSPGLAGGPDTQYF
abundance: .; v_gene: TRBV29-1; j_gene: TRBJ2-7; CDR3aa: CSVSRQEEQYF
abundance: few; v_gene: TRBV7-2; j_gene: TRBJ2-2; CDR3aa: CASSYTGYTGELFF
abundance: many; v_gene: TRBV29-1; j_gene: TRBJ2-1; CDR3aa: CSVELRSYNEQFF